The rows below give T cell receptor beta chains drawn from one sample of a study of T cell repertoires in cytomegalovirus infection. TCRdb independently ran MiXCR on the reads; one entry per CDR3 protein. The sample contains roughly 350,000 distinct CDR3 sequences, about 35% of which appear only once. Antigen specificity for these receptors is unknown. This specimen was cultured PBMCs, taken from culture after CMV antigen stimulation. All receptors derive from a human donor in good health (CMV status not recorded). Some clones in this sample may be carry-over from other donors' samples. CDR3s leave out the opening cysteine and the closing phenylalanine or tryptophan. Only part of the rows carry a size: once, few, many, or a class if the clone is expanded.

>TRBV7-6|few
AGGQGEETQY
>TRBV6-2/TRBV6-3|.
ASSDGGGYTGELF
>TRBV6-1|few
ASSESTWASGGGNEQF
>TRBV6-2/TRBV6-3|.
ASSYSWQPLDTEAF
>TRBV19|.
ASSIVGDSYNEQF
>TRBV7-9|few
ASSSPGSINQPQH
>TRBV28|.
ASSPLGVGYGYT
>TRBV7-2|many
ASSLGTPLDTQY
>TRBV7-2|many
ASSVRVYNEQF
>TRBV15|.
ATSRDYGRETQY
>TRBV12-3/TRBV12-4|.
ASRSDGNYGYT
>TRBV7-9|few
ASSEQGSGYGRGYT
>TRBV7-6|.
ASSLEVRAGGHEQY
>TRBV19|.
ASSIALTAGNQPQH
>TRBV27|.
ASSLVSAFYNEQF
>TRBV28|few
ASSLLGPIDEQF
>TRBV28|few
ASSAPGQGRYGYT
>TRBV10-3|.
AISGGGAIRTDTQY
>TRBV12-3/TRBV12-4|few
ASSLHLRAGLGNEQF
>TRBV7-2|few
ASSSGWSGELF
>TRBV28|.
ASSPRRAINEQF
>TRBV4-1|few
ASSQDDGPVPDTQY
>TRBV11-2|.
ASSLGLAGLADTQY
>TRBV5-4|.
ASSLGTSGPYEQY
>TRBV7-2|.
ASSMDRGQETQY
>TRBV7-6|.
ASSLAEGDQF
>TRBV6-7|few
ASSYSGQGSFPEQY
>TRBV7-9|few
ASSPRTGRTNTEAF
>TRBV4-1|.
ASSQEPGLAGGEQF
>TRBV5-3|few
ASSSPISGIGTDTQY
>TRBV29-1|.
SVALDRENTEAF
>TRBV7-9|few
ASPPGQGHHNQPQH
>TRBV24-1|many
ATSDLSLRRGELF
>TRBV6-2/TRBV6-3|.
ASRKSGSSSYEQY
>TRBV7-9|.
ASSPPGNSYEQY
>TRBV19|few
ASSRGLAHYNEQF
>TRBV11-2|.
ASSLARDRTQY
>TRBV7-8|.
ASSLLAGGQDTQY
>TRBV11-2|.
ASSEGRAGTQY
>TRBV2|few
ASRSGGNTEAF
>TRBV9|.
ASSALAGGDTQY
>TRBV29-1|few
SASENLNQPQH
>TRBV4-1|.
ASSQGETSPVGNTGELF
>TRBV10-3|.
AISVAGPTDTQY
>TRBV19|few
ASSSVSSSYNEQF
>TRBV6-5|.
ASSRLAGELTGELF
>TRBV29-1|.
SVAPQDQETQY
>TRBV6-1|.
ASSVTQNSEAF
>TRBV10-3|.
AISAQGYDEQF
>TRBV20-1|.
SADVGADGYT
>TRBV9|few
ASSAATINEQF
>TRBV6-1|.
ASSLQRREGWETQY
>TRBV24-1|.
ATSEYKDEQF
>TRBV29-1|.
SVGSSSEAFGGELF
>TRBV11-2|few
ASSSLGPRTSGRVTQY
>TRBV29-1|.
SVEVSGRAPYEQY
>TRBV19|.
ASSPDIRGQPQH
>TRBV20-1|.
SADSEVGYNEQF
>TRBV19|many
ASRMRSMNTEAF